This T cell receptor beta chain derives from a study of control samples from healthy donors and cancer patients. V lost 2 bases, J lost 8 bases, and 15 bases lay in between. The CDR3 runs 15 residues. Germline assignment: CDR1 MDHEN and CDR2 SYDVKM. Measured with immunoSEQ multiplex PCR; TCRdb has only the in-frame clones, and not every one. The sample has 25,000 to 30,000 clones, approximately 90% seen once. The clonotype originates from a female donor with melanoma. The specimen was formalin-fixed, paraffin-embedded tissue. The chain is built from TRBV28 and TRBJ1-4; D is unresolved. DNA of the CDR3: TGTGCCAGCAGTTTAATCTCTAATTACGGGGAAAAACTGTTTTTT. Translating it yields CASSLISNYGEKLFF. Based on the CDR3 plus reference TRBV28 and TRBJ1-4, the full variable domain is DVKVTQSSRYLVKRTGEKVFLECVQDMDHENMFWYRQDPGLGLRLIYFSYDVKMKEKGDIPEGYSVSREKKERFSLILESASTNQTSMYLCASSLISNYGEKLFFGSGTQLSVL.